This TCR beta chain was recovered during a study of cytomegalovirus exposure and HLA in healthy donors. In the study overall: Around 77% of more than 300 genotyped donors fell in the Caucasian-associated ancestry cluster.

The donors comprised healthy bone marrow donors. With respect to this clone: Its antigen is still unknown.

CDR3 length equals 13 residues. PCR amplification relied on 60 Vbeta primers (plus 13 Jbeta primers). Only in-frame clones appear in the TCRdb table, and some are missing; sequencing was by immunoSEQ multiplex PCR. The sample lists around 33,000 clones, 35% to 55% occurring once. Study conclusions and caveats: A later analysis showed TCR association rates differing by HLA locus, peaking at DRB1 and lowest at HLA-C.

The sequence came from a woman aged 50 to 60 in good health and CMV-seronegative. The chain links TRBV12-2 to TRBJ2-5; no check of the table's D call, TRBD2, against the DNA was made. TRBV12-2 is annotated as a pseudogene. The sequenced sample was PBMCs. Written as DNA, the CDR3 is TGTGCAAGTCGCTTAGTTGGGGGGGAGACCCAGTACTTC. It yields the protein CASRLVGGETQYF.